This is a list of T cell receptor beta chains from one sample in a study of blood T cell repertoires in COVID-19. This table comes from immunoSEQ multiplex PCR, and its TCRdb copy is limited to in-frame clones, with some not included. This sample has some 260,000 clones, with more than 65% found just once. Sequencing input: peripheral blood. These receptors originate from a young woman with acute or convalescent COVID-19. CDR3s include the opening cysteine and the closing phenylalanine or tryptophan. The order of the fields is CDR3 DNA, CDR3 protein, clone size, J gene, V gene, D gene. The D gene is left open where the match is weak. The size entry is marked missing in some rows and otherwise reads once, few, many or a size class.

TGTGCCAGCAGTTACTCTTGGGCAGACACTGAAGCTTTCTTT CASSYSWADTEAFF - TRBJ1-1 TRBV6-6 -
TGTGCCAGCAGTTCCGACAGGGGGTTGGCTGAAGCTTTCTTT CASSSDRGLAEAFF few TRBJ1-1 TRBV6-5 TRBD1
TGTGCCAGCTCACCGCGGGACAGGGATGGCTACACCTTC CASSPRDRDGYTF - TRBJ1-2 TRBV18 TRBD1
TGTGCCAGCAGTTTTCCTGGGGGGGGATGCGAGCAGTACTTC CASSFPGGGCEQYF - TRBJ2-7 TRBV27 TRBD2
TGTGCCAGCACCCAGTGGAGTAGCGGGGCCCGGGAGACCCAGTACTTC CASTQWSSGARETQYF - TRBJ2-5 TRBV3-1/TRBV3-2 TRBD2
TGTGCCAGCAGTTACCCACTAGAAGGGCTGGCCTTCTCCTACGAGCAGTACTTC CASSYPLEGLAFSYEQYF - TRBJ2-7 TRBV6-2/TRBV6-3 -
TGTGCCAGCAGTTTGGTCCTACGTGAAAAACTGTTTTTT CASSLVLREKLFF few TRBJ1-4 TRBV6-5 -
TGTGCCAGTAGTAGGACTAGCGGGGACTACGAGCAGTACTTC CASSRTSGDYEQYF few TRBJ2-7 TRBV19 TRBD2
TGTGCCAGCAGCGGGGGACAGTATGGCTACACCTTC CASSGGQYGYTF - TRBJ1-2 TRBV5-4 TRBD1
TGTGCCAGCAGTAGCGGGAGCTCCTACAATGAGCAGTTCTTC CASSSGSSYNEQFF many TRBJ2-1 TRBV9 TRBD2
TGTGCCAGCAGACGGACAGCCTATGGCTACACCTTC CASRRTAYGYTF once TRBJ1-2 TRBV2 -
TGTGCTAGCAGCCGGGGGGCCGGGGAGACCCAGTACTTC CASSRGAGETQYF - TRBJ2-5 TRBV7-7 -
TGTGCCTGGAGGCTAGCGGGAGCGTACGAGCAGTACTTC CAWRLAGAYEQYF - TRBJ2-7 TRBV30 TRBD2
TGTGCCAGCAGTTTAAGGCGGGAGGGGGGTTTGAACGAGCAGTACTTC CASSLRREGGLNEQYF - TRBJ2-7 TRBV27 TRBD2
TGTGCCACCAGCCCCGGGACAGGGGGCCTGAATGGCTACACCTTC CATSPGTGGLNGYTF - TRBJ1-2 TRBV15 TRBD1
TGTGCCAGCAGCCACCAGGACAGGGGGCTGCTGTTTTTT CASSHQDRGLLFF - TRBJ2-2 TRBV7-8 TRBD1
TGTGCTAGTGTTGGTGAGGGATCCAATCAGCCCCAGCATTTT CASVGEGSNQPQHF many TRBJ1-5 TRBV12-5 -
TGCGCCAGCAGCTTGTCCACGTTAAGTTTGGCCCAACCGGGAGCTTTCTTT CASSLSTLSLAQPGAFF once TRBJ1-1 TRBV5-1 -
TGTGCCAGCAGCCCGAGCCAGGGGGTTAACTATGGCTACACCTTC CASSPSQGVNYGYTF - TRBJ1-2 TRBV6-5 TRBD1
TGTGCCAGCAGCTTGGGCCACCATAGCAATCAGCCCCAGCATTTT CASSLGHHSNQPQHF - TRBJ1-5 TRBV7-9 -
TGTGCCAGCAGCCAAGGGGGGACAGGCTTTAATGAAAAACTGTTTTTT CASSQGGTGFNEKLFF - TRBJ1-4 TRBV4-2 TRBD1
TGTGCCAGCAGCCAGCCCCCTTTGCGGGGGTCCTACAATGAGCAGTTCTTC CASSQPPLRGSYNEQFF - TRBJ2-1 TRBV5-6 TRBD2
TGTGCCAGCAGCTCGAGCAGGGCCAGGGGATCTGAAGCTTTCTTT CASSSSRARGSEAFF few TRBJ1-1 TRBV9 -
TGTGCCAGCAGCCTTCTTGGACATCAGGGTGAAAAACTGTTTTTT CASSLLGHQGEKLFF - TRBJ1-4 TRBV3-1/TRBV3-2 -
TGTGCCAGCAGGAGAACCGGGACAGATTCTTACGAGCAGTACTTC CASRRTGTDSYEQYF once TRBJ2-7 TRBV6-5 TRBD1
TGTGCCAGCAGCTTCATCGGGGGACAGGGTTCCTACGAGCAGTACTTC CASSFIGGQGSYEQYF many TRBJ2-7 TRBV11-2 TRBD1
TGTGCCAGCAGCCATGAAGCGGGCTATGGCTACACCTTC CASSHEAGYGYTF - TRBJ1-2 TRBV7-8 -
TGTGCCAGCAGCAGAATACCGGGACAGGAGACCTCTGGAAACACCATATATTTT CASSRIPGQETSGNTIYF - TRBJ1-3 TRBV6-2/TRBV6-3 TRBD1
TGCGCCAGCAGCCAAGTTCCGGGACAGGGAGGCGAAAAACTGTTTTTT CASSQVPGQGGEKLFF - TRBJ1-4 TRBV4-3 TRBD1
TGTGCCAGCAGACCTTGGAGGGCAGATACGCAGTATTTT CASRPWRADTQYF - TRBJ2-3 TRBV11-2 -
TGTGCCACCTTACCACCTGACAGGGTGGTTTCCTATGGCTACACCTTC CATLPPDRVVSYGYTF - TRBJ1-2 TRBV10-3 TRBD1
TGTGCCAGTAGTATAGTTTCGACGGGTTCACCCCTCCACTTT CASSIVSTGSPLHF - TRBJ1-6 TRBV19 -
TGTGCCAGCAGCTTAGTGGTATGGGAGGGGTCCTACGAGCAGTACTTC CASSLVVWEGSYEQYF - TRBJ2-7 TRBV7-8 TRBD2
TGCAGCGTTGCAGGTTCCAATAATGAAAAACTGTTTTTT CSVAGSNNEKLFF - TRBJ1-4 TRBV29-1 -
TGTGCCTGGAGCCCCATAGGACAGGGGAAACAGCCCCAGCATTTT CAWSPIGQGKQPQHF - TRBJ1-5 TRBV30 TRBD1
TGTGCCAGCAGTTCGAACTATGGCTACACCTTC CASSSNYGYTF - TRBJ1-2 TRBV6-5 -
TGTGCCAGCAGTTCTAGACTAGCGGGACCCGGGGAGCTGTTTTTT CASSSRLAGPGELFF - TRBJ2-2 TRBV6-2/TRBV6-3 TRBD2
TGTGCCAGCAACTATCTAGCGGGAGGGGAGCAGTTCTTC CASNYLAGGEQFF - TRBJ2-1 TRBV6-5 TRBD2
TGTGCCAGCAGCCCCCGGCCCGTCCGGGACACCGGGGAGCTGTTTTTT CASSPRPVRDTGELFF few TRBJ2-2 TRBV9 -
TGTGCCAGCAGCTTCGGTCAAACGGGAGTGGCCGGGGAGCTGTTTTTT CASSFGQTGVAGELFF - TRBJ2-2 TRBV7-8 -
TGTGCCAGCAGCGTAGACATGGGGGCCTACACCTTC CASSVDMGAYTF - TRBJ1-2 TRBV9 -
TGTGCCTGGAGTGGGACAGGGGCAAAAAAACTGTTTTTT CAWSGTGAKKLFF - TRBJ1-4 TRBV30 TRBD1
TGTGCCAGCAGCGAAGGACAGGGGTGGAGTGAGCAGTTCTTC CASSEGQGWSEQFF - TRBJ2-1 TRBV6-1 TRBD1
TGTGCCAGCAGCTTTGGGCCAGGGTGGGGTGAAAAACTGTTTTTT CASSFGPGWGEKLFF - TRBJ1-4 TRBV7-9 -
TGTGCCAGCAGACCAAACCGGGACAGGGTCCACGAGCAGTACTTC CASRPNRDRVHEQYF - TRBJ2-7 TRBV7-8 TRBD1
TGTGCCACCAGCAGAGGCGGGGAGGACACCGGGGAGCTGTTTTTT CATSRGGEDTGELFF - TRBJ2-2 TRBV15 -
TGTGCCAGCAGCCAAGAGGTGGTCGCAGGAGGGGGCTACACCTTC CASSQEVVAGGGYTF - TRBJ1-2 TRBV4-2 -
TGTGCCTGGACCCTGGGGGGGCTTGGCTACACCTTC CAWTLGGLGYTF - TRBJ1-2 TRBV30 -
TGTGCCAGCAGCCCCGGGACAGGGGAAACTGAAGCTTTCTTT CASSPGTGETEAFF - TRBJ1-1 TRBV13 TRBD1